Below, 26 T cell receptor beta chains from the same sample are listed, as sequenced in a study of T cell responses to AZD1222 COVID-19 vaccine. The repertoire was sequenced with immunoSEQ multiplex PCR; TCRdb's copy has only in-frame clones and lacks some. Of roughly 72,000 clones listed, approximately 89% are singletons. This sample comprised peripheral blood, obtained 28 days after the second dose of the MenACWY control vaccine. These receptors were collected from an adult who received the MenACWY meningococcal vaccine as a control.

V and J are TRBV28 and TRBJ2-7; 9 bases align to TRBD1. V lost 7 bases to trimming and J lost 6 bases; unmatched junction nucleotides: 10. Germline V gene lookup returns CDR1 MDHEN and CDR2 SYDVKM. CDR3 length: 14 residues. Written as DNA, the CDR3 is TGTGCCAGCATCGCCGGGACAGGGATCTCCGAGCAGTACTTC. Its translation: CASIAGTGISEQYF. Full variable domain (remainder filled in from reference TRBV28 and TRBJ2-7): DVKVTQSSRYLVKRTGEKVFLECVQDMDHENMFWYRQDPGLGLRLIYFSYDVKMKEKGDIPEGYSVSREKKERFSLILESASTNQTSMYLCASIAGTGISEQYFGPGTRLTVT.

The CDR3 DNA follows: TGTGCCAGCAGGGACAGGGAATACGAGCAGTACTTC. Protein: CASRDREYEQYF. The chain carries TRBV12-3 or TRBV12-4 and TRBJ2-7; 8 nucleotides align to TRBD1. The CDR3 is 12 residues long. Trimming removed 6 bases from V and 4 bases from J; junction bases left unmatched: 2.

Only one count was recorded for this clone. This chain joins TRBV28 and TRBJ1-5; TRBD1 aligns across 8 bases. The V gene's germline CDR1 is MDHEN and CDR2 SYDVKM. The CDR3 covers 17 residues. With V trimmed by 5 bases and J by 4 bases, 13 bases remained unmatched. CDR3 bases: TGTGCCAGCAGTCCCGATCCGCCGGGACAGGTGAATCAGCCCCAGCATTTT. Encoded protein: CASSPDPPGQVNQPQHF.

This clone was seen only once. V gene TRBV7-8 combines with J gene TRBJ1-1; D remains unclear. This CDR3 comprises 11 residues. V was trimmed by 7 bases and J by 8 bases, leaving 11 bases between them. In germline, CDR1 is SGHVS, CDR2 FQNEAQ. The CDR3 protein is CASTSDQEAFF. CDR3 coding DNA: TGTGCCAGCACTTCCGATCAGGAAGCTTTCTTT. Full variable domain (outside the CDR3, taken from reference TRBV7-8 and TRBJ1-1): GAGVSQSPRYKVAKRGQDVALRCDPISGHVSLFWYQQALGQGPEFLTYFQNEAQLDKSGLPSDRFFAERPEGSVSTLKIQRTQQEDSAVYLCASTSDQEAFFGQGTRLTVV.

CDR3 bases: TGTGCCAGTAGTACCTCCTTATCGACAGCTTACACCGGGGAGCTGTTTTTT. It encodes CASSTSLSTAYTGELFF. The V gene is TRBV19, the J gene TRBJ2-2; possible D gene TRBD1, 5 bases. Trimming pared 4 bases from V and 3 bases from J, leaving 18 bases between. Per the germline V gene, CDR1 is LNHDA and CDR2 is SQIVND (reference sequence). CDR3 length equals 17 residues. The variable domain in full, with the rest retrieved from reference TRBV19 and TRBJ2-2, is DGGITQSPKYLFRKEGQNVTLSCEQNLNHDAMYWYRQDPGQGLRLIYYSQIVNDFQKGDIAEGYSVSREKKESFPLTVTSAQKNPTAFYLCASSTSLSTAYTGELFFGEGSRLTVL.

The J gene is TRBJ2-2, the V gene TRBV19; D is ambiguous. The CDR3 runs 13 residues. Per the germline V gene, CDR1 is LNHDA and CDR2 is SQIVND (reference sequence). The V end lost 5 bases, the J end lost 7 bases, and 11 bases lay between the germline ends. The CDR3 loop reads CASSAGPSGELFF. The CDR3 bases are TGTGCCAGTAGTGCCGGCCCGAGCGGGGAGCTGTTTTTT.

This chain links TRBV30 with TRBJ1-6; D uncertain. V was trimmed by 0 bases and J by 8 bases, leaving 14 bases between them. The CDR3 loop spans 15 amino acids. Per the germline V gene, CDR1 is GTSNPN and CDR2 is SVGIG (reference sequence). CDR3 in DNA: TGTGCCTGGAGTGTAGGGCCCAGTGCGGATTCACCCCTCCACTTT. It translates to CAWSVGPSADSPLHF.

CDR3 in DNA: TGTGCCATCAGTGATCGGGGCCAAGGGAACACTGAAGCTTTCTTT. It encodes CAISDRGQGNTEAFF. V usage is TRBV10-3 and J usage is TRBJ1-1; tentative D call: TRBD1 (5 bases). Germline assignment: CDR1 ENHRY and CDR2 SYGVKD. The length of the CDR3 is 15 residues. Deletions cut 3 bases from V and 1 base from J, with 12 bases between.

The V gene is TRBV5-4, the J gene TRBJ2-3; D possibly matches TRBD1 or TRBD2 (5 bases each). From germline, CDR1 is SGHNT and CDR2 YYREEE (reference sequence). There are 15 residues in the CDR3. V dropped 1 base and J dropped 2 bases, with 11 bases sitting between them. CDR3 region: CASSLSGANTDTQYF. CDR3 in DNA: TGTGCCAGCAGCTTGTCCGGGGCCAACACAGATACGCAGTATTTT.

The chain uses TRBV3-1 (or the pseudogene TRBV3-2) and TRBJ1-1, with D unclear. The germline CDR1 and CDR2 sequences are LGHDT and YNNKEL (reference sequence). There are 13 residues in the CDR3. The germline V and J ends were trimmed by 1 base and 1 base, with 4 bases remaining between them. The CDR3 nucleotides read TGTGCCAGCAGCCAAGCGAGGAACACTGAAGCTTTCTTT. It is translated as CASSQARNTEAFF.

The J gene is TRBJ2-1, the V gene TRBV6-6; D not certain. From germline, CDR1 is MNHNY and CDR2 SVGAGI (reference sequence). The CDR3 contains 12 residues. Trimming removed 0 bases at V and 4 bases at J, with 1 base between. The CDR3 region has the DNA TGTGCCAGCAGTTACTCTTACAATGAGCAGTTCTTC. Translating gives CASSYSYNEQFF.

The chain links TRBV9 to TRBJ1-3; 7 positions agree with TRBD1. V lost 4 bases and J lost 4; bases outside the gene matches: 8. The CDR3 has 15 residues. CDR1 and CDR2 from the germline V gene are SGDLS and YYNGEE. The CDR3 nucleotides read TGTGCCAGCAGCACCACAGGGGTGGCGGGAAACACCATATATTTT. Translating gives CASSTTGVAGNTIYF.

The chain employs TRBV5-1 and TRBJ2-5; D is tentatively TRBD1 or TRBD2 (5 bases each). With 1 base removed from V and 3 bases from J, the gap between germline ends came to 7 bases. Per the germline V gene, CDR1 is SGHRS and CDR2 is YFSETQ. The CDR3 extends over 13 amino acids. For the CDR3, the DNA is TGCGCCAGCAGCTTGAGAGGGGAAGAGACCCAGTACTTC. Its protein product is CASSLRGEETQYF. Using reference TRBV5-1 and TRBJ2-5 for the parts outside the CDR3, the full variable domain is KAGVTQTPRYLIKTRGQQVTLSCSPISGHRSVSWYQQTPGQGLQFLFEYFSETQRNKGNFPGRFSGRQFSNSRSEMNVSTLELGDSALYLCASSLRGEETQYFGPGTRLLVL.

The V and J genes are TRBV28 and TRBJ1-6, with 7 positions matching TRBD1. The V and J ends lost 5 bases and 8 bases, in that order; junction bases with no gene match: 6. Germline V gene sequence: CDR1 MDHEN, CDR2 SYDVKM. The CDR3 runs to 14 residues. CDR3 DNA: TGTGCCAGCAGTCTGACAGGGACGGATTCACCCCTCCACTTT. Its protein is CASSLTGTDSPLHF.

This chain links TRBV27 with TRBJ1-6; D is uncertain. Germline V gene data show CDR1 as MNHEY and CDR2 as SMNVEV (reference sequence). V lost 6 bases, J lost 0 bases, and 15 bases lay in between. This CDR3 contains 17 residues. The CDR3: CASSPDGWGSYNSPLHF. In DNA form, the CDR3 reads TGTGCCAGCAGCCCGGACGGCTGGGGCTCCTATAATTCACCCCTCCACTTT.

The rearrangement links TRBV30 to TRBJ1-3, with unresolved D. Germline V gene sequence: CDR1 GTSNPN, CDR2 SVGIG (reference sequence). V was pared by 0 bases and J by 3 bases, with 15 bases between. The CDR3 is 16 amino acids. CDR3 nucleotide sequence: TGTGCCTGGAGTGTACGTGGGCTGATTTATGGAAACACCATATATTTT. Amino acids: CAWSVRGLIYGNTIYF.

This chain connects TRBV30 to TRBJ1-5; 8 bases fit TRBD1. CDR1 GTSNPN and CDR2 SVGIG come from the germline V gene (reference sequence). J lost 3 bases, V lost 2 bases, and 9 bases had no gene match. The CDR3 length is 16 residues. CDR3 region: CAWSIPLTGDNQPQHF. For the CDR3, the DNA is TGTGCCTGGAGTATACCCCTGACAGGGGACAATCAGCCCCAGCATTTT.

This chain uses TRBV14 with TRBJ2-1, with D perhaps given as TRBD1 or TRBD2 (6 bases each). V was shortened by 2 bases and J by 4 bases, with 12 bases between the two germline ends. The CDR3 loop spans 15 amino acids. Germline CDR1 is SGHDN and CDR2 is FVKESK. The CDR3 here is CASSQTGGFYNEQFF. CDR3 sequence (DNA): TGTGCCAGCAGCCAAACCGGGGGCTTTTACAATGAGCAGTTCTTC.

This chain joins TRBV28 and TRBJ1-2, with D tentatively TRBD1 (5 bases). The CDR3 spans 14 residues. V was cut by 5 bases and J by 8 bases, with 18 bases left in between. Germline-derived CDR1 and CDR2 are MDHEN and SYDVKM. The DNA of the CDR3 is TGTGCCAGCAGTACCCAGGGAGGGATAGTGGGCTACACCTTC. It yields the protein CASSTQGGIVGYTF.

This rearrangement joins TRBV28 to TRBJ2-3, with 8 bases lining up with TRBD1. The CDR3 is made up of 15 amino acids. The V gene end was trimmed by 7 bases and the J gene end by 8 bases; junction bases not matched to a gene: 14. Germline V CDR1 and CDR2: MDHEN, SYDVKM. The chain's CDR3 is CASTRRGRGSGTQYF. In DNA, the CDR3 is TGTGCCAGCACCCGCAGGGGGCGCGGGTCGGGTACGCAGTATTTT.

V is TRBV2 and J is TRBJ1-4; D might be TRBD1 (5 bases). V was trimmed by 7 bases and J by 2 bases, leaving 11 bases between them. This CDR3 has 14 residues. Germline values: CDR1 SNHLY, CDR2 FYNNEI. Here the CDR3 DNA reads TGTGCCAGCACATCAGGGATCACTAATGAAAAACTGTTTTTT. As protein: CASTSGITNEKLFF.

This clone appeared once. The rearrangement joins TRBV6-5 to TRBJ2-7; TRBD1 matches at 8 bases. The trim removed 7 bases at V and 0 bases at J, leaving 8 bases unmatched. The germline gives CDR1 MNHEY, CDR2 SVGAGI. CDR3 size: 15 residues. CDR3 sequence (DNA): TGTGCCAGCAAGGCGGACAGGGCGAACTCCTACGAGCAGTACTTC. Protein product: CASKADRANSYEQYF.

This sequence joins TRBV19 and TRBJ2-7; 10 bases are shared with TRBD1. The CDR3 extends over 14 amino acids. J lost 6 bases, V lost 3 bases, and 5 bases had no gene match. The germline CDR1 and CDR2 sequences are LNHDA and SQIVND (reference sequence). CDR3 in DNA: TGTGCCAGTAGTATGTCGGGACAGGGGCGCGAGCAGTACTTC. Translated: CASSMSGQGREQYF.

The genes are TRBV7-9 and TRBJ1-6; no firm D call. V lost 6 bases and J 0 bases, leaving 12 bases between the germline ends. The CDR3 is 16 residues long. The V gene's germline CDR1 is SEHNR and CDR2 FQNEAQ (reference sequence). The CDR3 sequence: CASRSTVSSYNSPLHF. In DNA form, the CDR3 reads TGTGCCAGCAGATCTACTGTGAGCTCCTATAATTCACCCCTCCACTTT.

The V call is TRBV3-1 (or the pseudogene TRBV3-2), the J call TRBJ1-1, with no clear D. Germline CDR1 and CDR2: LGHDT and YNNKEL (reference sequence). The ends were cut back, 1 base at V and 4 bases at J, with 10 bases in the middle. The CDR3 is 14 amino acids. In DNA, the CDR3 is TGTGCCAGCAGCCAAGCATGGGGTCGCACTGAAGCTTTCTTT. This gives the protein CASSQAWGRTEAFF.

This clone was picked up one time. The chain combines TRBV4-2 with TRBJ1-3; no firm D call. Germline lookup yields CDR1 LGHNA and CDR2 YNFKEQ. The germline V and J ends were trimmed by 1 base and 9 bases, with 19 bases remaining between them. This CDR3 is built from 16 residues. The CDR3 bases are TGTGCCAGCAGCCAAGGAGCCAGAAGTCCGGCGGGCACCATATATTTT. Translation gives CASSQGARSPAGTIYF.